These 18 T cell receptor beta chains were sequenced from one sample in a study of identical twins. TCRdb used MiXCR to reprocess the 5' RACE reads, holding one entry per CDR3 protein. The table records a few hundred thousand distinct CDR3 sequences, about an eighth of them present only once. The sample was also linked to a second study, of yellow fever vaccine responses in identical twins.

The sequenced material came from memory (CD45RO+) T cells sorted from blood. Every receptor here comes from a young woman in good health.

The sample holds a few counts of this clonotype. The chain recombines TRBV20-1 with TRBJ2-1; a weak D match, TRBD1 (6 bases). Trimming shortened V by 0 bases and J by 5 bases, and 14 bases separated the two germline ends. The CDR3 has 15 residues. The germline V gene has CDR1 DFQATT and CDR2 SNEGSKA (reference sequence). CDR3 nucleotides: TGCAGTGCTAGAGATCTCAGGACAGAGAACAATGAGCAGTTCTTC. Translating it yields CSARDLRTENNEQFF.

This clonotype was picked up a small number of times. The chain uses TRBV7-2 and TRBJ2-7; D not resolved. Trimming left V 5 bases short and J 2 bases short, with 16 bases between. This CDR3 spans 15 amino acids. Germline CDR1 reads SGHTA; CDR2 reads FQGNSA. The CDR3 is CASSPVSHLPYEQYF. CDR3 bases: TGTGCCAGCAGCCCCGTGTCTCACCTGCCCTACGAGCAGTACTTC.

In its sample, this clonotype was seen a few times. This rearrangement joins TRBV2 to TRBJ2-5, with TRBD2 matching 13 bases. Germline V gene sequence: CDR1 SNHLY, CDR2 FYNNEI. Trimming took 6 bases from V and 9 from J; bases not matched to a gene: 4. This CDR3 is 13 amino acids long. The CDR3 region has the DNA TGTGCCAGCAGCCTACTAGCGGGGGGGCCCCAGTACTTC. Protein sequence: CASSLLAGGPQYF.

Only a few counts were recorded for this clonotype. The chain has TRBV20-1 and TRBJ1-1, with 12 bases identical to TRBD1. There are 15 residues in the CDR3. Unmatched junction bases numbered 1, after V lost 2 bases and J lost 0 bases. The V gene's germline CDR1 is DFQATT and CDR2 SNEGSKA (reference sequence). CDR3 region: CSARRDRGLNTEAFF. CDR3 sequence (DNA): TGCAGTGCTAGAAGGGACAGGGGGCTGAACACTGAAGCTTTCTTT.

At least ten counts were recorded for this clonotype. The chain employs TRBV6-2 or TRBV6-3 and TRBJ2-3; 9 nucleotides match TRBD2. Germline V CDR1 and CDR2: MNHEY, SVGEGT. The CDR3 contains 14 residues. Here the CDR3 reads CTVSGAGGADTQYF. The CDR3 DNA reads as TGTACCGTCTCCGGAGCGGGAGGTGCAGATACGCAGTATTTT.

The V call is TRBV12-3 or TRBV12-4, the J call TRBJ2-1, with TRBD2 matching 14 bases. This CDR3 is 16 amino acids long. J gave up 4 bases and V 5 bases, and 4 bases lay outside the gene matches. The CDR3, as DNA: TGTGCCAGCAGTGCCCGGACTAGCGGGGGGTACAATGAGCAGTTCTTC. Its protein product is CASSARTSGGYNEQFF.

The rearrangement uses TRBV5-1 and TRBJ2-3; D is ambiguous. The germline V gene encodes CDR1 SGHRS and CDR2 YFSETQ. The CDR3 spans 14 residues. Trimming left V 6 bases short and J 0 bases short, with 11 bases between. In DNA form, the CDR3 reads TGCGCCAGCATTCCCGACCCTAGCACAGATACGCAGTATTTT. As protein: CASIPDPSTDTQYF.

This clonotype was detected a few times. The V gene is TRBV5-1, the J gene TRBJ2-5; possible D gene TRBD1, 5 bases. The CDR3 is made up of 15 amino acids. Germline CDR1 and CDR2: SGHRS and YFSETQ. V was pared by 5 bases and J by 4 bases, with 18 bases between. CDR3 sequence (DNA): TGCGCCAGCAGAAGAGACAGCCATAATGCAGAGACCCAGTACTTC. It codes for CASRRDSHNAETQYF. Combining the CDR3 with reference TRBV5-1 and TRBJ2-5 gives the whole variable domain KAGVTQTPRYLIKTRGQQVTLSCSPISGHRSVSWYQQTPGQGLQFLFEYFSETQRNKGNFPGRFSGRQFSNSRSEMNVSTLELGDSALYLCASRRDSHNAETQYFGPGTRLLVL.

The chain uses TRBV5-6 and TRBJ2-5, with 12 bases aligning to TRBD2. With 3 bases clipped from V and 3 bases from J, the junction kept 3 bases outside the gene matches. The CDR3 loop spans 15 amino acids. The germline V gene has CDR1 SGHDT and CDR2 YYEEEE. CDR3: CASSSPSGREETQYF. DNA of the CDR3: TGTGCCAGCAGCTCCCCTAGCGGGAGGGAAGAGACCCAGTACTTC.

The V call is TRBV6-5, the J call TRBJ2-7, with D possibly TRBD2 on 5 matching bases. Looked up from germline, CDR1 is MNHEY and CDR2 is SVGAGI. Trimming removed 4 bases at V and 3 bases at J, with 13 bases between. This CDR3 is built from 14 residues. CDR3 DNA: TGTGCCAGCAGTTCGTCGGGGTCCCTCTACGAGCAGTACTTC. This gives the protein CASSSSGSLYEQYF.

This sequence joins TRBV6-1 and TRBJ1-2; 7 positions agree with TRBD1. CDR1 MNHNS and CDR2 SASEGT come from the germline V gene. The CDR3 has 14 residues. V shed 7 bases and J 4 bases; nucleotides not matched to a gene: 9. CDR3 bases: TGTGCCAGCAACCTCGGGACAGTCGGCTATGGCTACACCTTC. Its protein product is CASNLGTVGYGYTF.

The table lists this clonotype with a few counts. V and J are TRBV2 and TRBJ2-7; TRBD1 matches at 7 bases. The CDR3 sequence is 14 residues long. Trimming removed 7 bases from V and 6 bases from J; junction bases left unmatched: 12. CDR1 and CDR2 from the germline V gene are SNHLY and FYNNEI. CDR3 sequence reads: CASIRVIGGGEQYF. The CDR3 nucleotides read TGTGCCAGCATTAGGGTGATAGGGGGCGGCGAGCAGTACTTC.

In its sample, this clonotype was seen a few times. The V gene is TRBV2, the J gene TRBJ2-5; D gene unclear. The V and J ends lost 6 bases and 0 bases respectively, with 5 bases between them. The CDR3 covers 12 residues. Germline CDR1 reads SNHLY; CDR2 reads FYNNEI. CDR3 sequence reads: CASRSYQETQYF. CDR3 nucleotide sequence: TGTGCCAGCAGGTCGTACCAAGAGACCCAGTACTTC.

The sample holds a few counts of this clonotype. The chain combines TRBV10-2 with TRBJ2-5, with D unclear. Germline values: CDR1 WSHSY, CDR2 SAAADI. V was shortened by 6 bases and J by 2 bases, with 10 bases between the two germline ends. The CDR3 consists of 13 residues. In DNA, the CDR3 is TGCGCCAGCAGCTTAAAGCCACAAGAGACCCAGTACTTC. This codes for CASSLKPQETQYF.

The V and J genes are TRBV28 and TRBJ2-6; D gene ambiguous. The V end was cut by 7 bases, the J end by 4 bases, with 11 bases between. Germline assignment: CDR1 MDHEN and CDR2 SYDVKM. CDR3 length: 14 amino acids. The CDR3 protein is CASIRASGANVLTF. CDR3 DNA: TGTGCCAGCATACGGGCTTCCGGGGCCAACGTCCTGACTTTC. Filled out from reference TRBV28 and TRBJ2-6, the complete variable domain reads DVKVTQSSRYLVKRTGEKVFLECVQDMDHENMFWYRQDPGLGLRLIYFSYDVKMKEKGDIPEGYSVSREKKERFSLILESASTNQTSMYLCASIRASGANVLTFGAGSRLTVL.

The V gene is TRBV30, the J gene TRBJ2-3; 8 nucleotides match TRBD1. CDR3 length: 21 residues. After removal of 2 bases from V and 6 bases from J, the junction contained 28 bases not matched to a gene. The V gene's germline CDR1 is GTSNPN and CDR2 SVGIG (reference sequence). CDR3 protein: CAWSLAADRETSAFPLDTQYF. CDR3 coding DNA: TGTGCCTGGAGTCTCGCAGCGGACAGGGAAACTTCGGCCTTCCCGTTGGATACGCAGTATTTT.

The chain carries TRBV15 and TRBJ2-5; 9 bases line up with TRBD2. The V segment lost 0 bases and the J segment 1 base; nucleotides outside the gene matches: 9. The CDR3 runs to 18 residues. Looked up from germline, CDR1 is LNHNV and CDR2 is YYDKDF (reference sequence). DNA of the CDR3: TGTGCCACCAGCAGAGATGGGGGGCTAGCGGGGCTCCAAGAGACCCAGTACTTC. Translating it yields CATSRDGGLAGLQETQYF.

Comments on this clonotype: A much larger clone differs from this one at a single base, so this may be a read error. The chain carries TRBV5-1 and TRBJ2-1; D gene unclear. This CDR3 comprises 12 residues. Trimming took off 4 bases at V and 9 bases at J, with 11 bases between the two ends. Germline CDR1 reads SGHRS; CDR2 reads YFSETQ. CDR3: CASSLRGFEQFF. CDR3 bases: TGCGCCAGCAGCCTTAGAGGATTTGAGCAGTTCTTC.